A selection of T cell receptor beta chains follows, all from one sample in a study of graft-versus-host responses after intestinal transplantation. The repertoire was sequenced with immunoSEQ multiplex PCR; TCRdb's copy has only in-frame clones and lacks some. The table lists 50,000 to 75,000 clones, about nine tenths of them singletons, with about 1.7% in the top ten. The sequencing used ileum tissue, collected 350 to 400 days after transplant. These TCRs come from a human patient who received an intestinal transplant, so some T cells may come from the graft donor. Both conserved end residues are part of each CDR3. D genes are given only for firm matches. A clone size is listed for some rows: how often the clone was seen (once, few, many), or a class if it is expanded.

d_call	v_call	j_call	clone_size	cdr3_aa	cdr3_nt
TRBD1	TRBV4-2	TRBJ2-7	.	CASSHMQGAYEQYF	TGTGCCAGCAGCCACATGCAGGGGGCTTACGAGCAGTACTTC
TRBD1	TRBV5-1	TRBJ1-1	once	CASSLFRGDTEAFF	TGCGCCAGCAGCTTGTTCAGGGGGGACACTGAAGCTTTCTTT
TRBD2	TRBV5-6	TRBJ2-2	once	CASSLASGNTGELFF	TGTGCCAGCAGCTTGGCTAGCGGTAACACCGGGGAGCTGTTTTTT
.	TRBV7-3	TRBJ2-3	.	CASSPGPVSTDTQYF	TGTGCCAGCAGCCCGGGACCAGTGAGTACAGATACGCAGTATTTT
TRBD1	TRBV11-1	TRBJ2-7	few	CASSLTGGGYEQYF	TGTGCCAGCAGCTTGACAGGGGGCGGGTACGAGCAGTACTTC
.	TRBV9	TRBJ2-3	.	CASSTGLGTDTQYF	TGTGCCAGCTCAACGGGGCTCGGCACAGATACGCAGTATTTT
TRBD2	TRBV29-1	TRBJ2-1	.	CSVVGLAGSDEQFF	TGCAGCGTTGTGGGACTAGCGGGATCCGATGAGCAGTTCTTC
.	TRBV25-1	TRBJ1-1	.	CASRGIAEAFF	TGTGCCAGCAGGGGAATCGCTGAAGCTTTCTTT
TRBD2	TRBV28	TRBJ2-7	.	CASGLAGTVSYEQYF	TGTGCCAGCGGGCTAGCGGGTACCGTTTCCTACGAGCAGTACTTC
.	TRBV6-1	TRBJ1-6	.	CASSERASPLHF	TGTGCCAGCAGTGAGAGGGCTTCACCCCTCCACTTT
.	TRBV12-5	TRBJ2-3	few	CASGFRPHHTDTQYF	TGTGCTAGTGGTTTTCGGCCCCACCACACAGATACGCAGTATTTT
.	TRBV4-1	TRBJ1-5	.	CASSPQLRGGNQPQHF	TGCGCCAGCAGCCCTCAGCTTCGGGGCGGAAATCAGCCCCAGCATTTT
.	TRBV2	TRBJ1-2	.	CASSETYGYTF	TGTGCCAGCAGTGAAACCTATGGCTACACCTTC
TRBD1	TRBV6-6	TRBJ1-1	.	CASSRDRGPNTEAFF	TGTGCCAGCAGCCGCGACAGGGGTCCAAACACTGAAGCTTTCTTT
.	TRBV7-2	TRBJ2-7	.	CASSLGVANYEQYF	TGTGCCAGCAGCTTAGGGGTGGCGAACTACGAGCAGTACTTC
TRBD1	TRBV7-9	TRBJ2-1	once	CASSFTTSGQLYNEQFF	TGTGCCAGCAGCTTTACGACGTCGGGACAGTTATACAATGAGCAGTTCTTC
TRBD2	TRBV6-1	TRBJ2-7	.	CASSRTSGTYEQYF	TGTGCCAGCAGTCGGACTAGTGGCACCTACGAGCAGTACTTC
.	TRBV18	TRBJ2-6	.	CASSPIPQAISGANVLTF	TGTGCCAGCTCACCCATCCCCCAGGCTATCTCTGGGGCCAACGTCCTGACTTTC
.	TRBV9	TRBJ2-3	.	CASSVRDSSTDTQYF	TGTGCCAGCAGCGTACGGGACTCGAGCACAGATACGCAGTATTTT
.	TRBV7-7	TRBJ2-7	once	CASSPLRAESPYEQYF	TGTGCTAGCAGCCCTCTTAGGGCGGAGAGCCCATACGAGCAGTACTTC
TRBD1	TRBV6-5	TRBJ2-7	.	CASSFETGTGDEQYF	TGTGCCAGCAGTTTCGAGACCGGGACAGGGGACGAGCAGTACTTC
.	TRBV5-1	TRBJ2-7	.	CAISRTLNYEQYF	TGCGCCATCTCCCGGACACTCAACTACGAGCAGTACTTC
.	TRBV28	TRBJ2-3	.	CASSFRYTDTQYF	TGTGCCAGCAGTTTCCGCTACACAGATACGCAGTATTTT
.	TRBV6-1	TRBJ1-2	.	CASSELQGWGGYTF	TGTGCCAGCAGTGAACTACAGGGATGGGGAGGCTACACCTTC
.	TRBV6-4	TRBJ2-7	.	CANYEQYF	TGTGCCAACTACGAGCAGTACTTC
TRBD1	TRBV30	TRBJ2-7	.	CAWSPGGDEQYF	TGTGCCTGGAGTCCAGGGGGAGACGAGCAGTACTTC
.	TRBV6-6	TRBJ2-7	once	CASSYPPFLRDYEQYF	TGTGCCAGCAGTTACCCACCCTTCCTAAGGGACTACGAGCAGTACTTC
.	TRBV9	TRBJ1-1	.	CASSVASSGANAEAFF	TGTGCCAGCAGCGTAGCTTCCTCGGGAGCGAACGCTGAAGCTTTCTTT
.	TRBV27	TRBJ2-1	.	CASSWTTSSYNEQFF	TGTGCCAGCAGTTGGACTACTAGCTCCTACAATGAGCAGTTCTTC
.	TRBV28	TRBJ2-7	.	CASSPGLAEQYF	TGTGCCAGCAGCCCCGGACTTGCCGAGCAGTACTTC
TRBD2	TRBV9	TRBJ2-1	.	CASSVAPIGTTPYNEQFF	TGTGCCAGCAGCGTAGCCCCTATAGGGACTACACCCTACAATGAGCAGTTCTTC
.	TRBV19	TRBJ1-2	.	CATDPQGYGYTF	TGTGCCACCGACCCTCAGGGGTATGGCTACACCTTC
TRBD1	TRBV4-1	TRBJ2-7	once	CASSHPGQGYEQYF	TGCGCCAGCAGCCACCCGGGACAGGGGTACGAGCAGTACTTC
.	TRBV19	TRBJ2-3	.	CASRPTPMGLAGTDTQYF	TGTGCCAGTAGGCCGACACCCATGGGTCTAGCAGGCACAGATACGCAGTATTTT
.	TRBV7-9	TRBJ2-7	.	CASSLLSVPISYEQYF	TGTGCCAGCAGCTTACTATCAGTCCCCATCTCCTACGAGCAGTACTTC
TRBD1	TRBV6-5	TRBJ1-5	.	CASGRDSGNQPQHF	TGTGCCAGCGGGAGGGACAGCGGGAATCAGCCCCAGCATTTT
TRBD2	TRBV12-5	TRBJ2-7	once	CASGSTSGGYEQYF	TGTGCTAGTGGTTCGACTAGCGGGGGGTACGAGCAGTACTTC
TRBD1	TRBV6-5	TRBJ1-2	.	CASSYSGQGDYGYTF	TGTGCCAGCAGTTACTCTGGACAGGGGGACTATGGCTACACCTTC
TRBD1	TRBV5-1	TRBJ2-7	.	CASSLPRDRGHYEQYF	TGCGCCAGCAGCCTTCCCCGGGACAGGGGCCACTACGAGCAGTACTTC
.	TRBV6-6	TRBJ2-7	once	CASSQQAGEQYF	TGTGCCAGCAGCCAACAGGCGGGCGAGCAGTACTTC
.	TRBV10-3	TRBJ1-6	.	CAISEQAADNSPLHF	TGTGCCATCAGTGAACAGGCCGCGGATAATTCACCCCTCCACTTT
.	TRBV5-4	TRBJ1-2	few	CASSSTRGTNYGYTF	TGTGCCAGCAGCTCAACCAGGGGAACTAACTATGGCTACACCTTC
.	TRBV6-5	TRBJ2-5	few	CASSVYFGETQYF	TGTGCCAGCAGTGTCTACTTCGGGGAGACCCAGTACTTC
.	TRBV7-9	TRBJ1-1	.	CASSLAAFEAFF	TGTGCCAGCAGCTTAGCGGCCTTTGAAGCTTTCTTT